This is a list of T cell receptor beta chains from one sample in a study of blood T cell repertoires in COVID-19. Generated by immunoSEQ multiplex PCR, the TCRdb table keeps only in-frame clones and is missing some. The sample consists of around 330,000 clones, around 90% of them appearing once. Sequenced material: PBMCs or T cells enriched from blood (not recorded which). All receptors come from a man between 60 and 75 years old who had recovered from COVID-19. The CDR3 runs from the conserved cysteine through the conserved F or W. The order of the fields is J gene, D gene, V gene, CDR3 DNA, CDR3 protein. A D gene is named only where the DNA matches it firmly.

TRBJ1-4 NA TRBV7-2 TGTGCCAGCAGCTTAGGCGCAGGGGTTGAAAAACTGTTTTTT CASSLGAGVEKLFF
TRBJ1-5 NA TRBV7-9 TGTGCCAGCAGCTTTAGTAGCAATCAGCCCCAGCATTTT CASSFSSNQPQHF
TRBJ2-7 NA TRBV11-2 TGTGCCAGCAGCTTAGTACAGGGCGACTCCTACGAGCAGTACTTC CASSLVQGDSYEQYF
TRBJ1-1 NA TRBV28 TGTGCCAGCAGTTTATTGGGCGGGGGCCTGAGGACTGAAGCTTTCTTT CASSLLGGGLRTEAFF
TRBJ1-6 NA TRBV4-2 TGTGCCAGCAGCCAAGATCCCCAACAGGGTTCCAATTCACCCCTCCACTTT CASSQDPQQGSNSPLHF
TRBJ2-1 NA TRBV3-1/TRBV3-2 TGTGCCAGCAGCCAATCGACTCTGCATGAGCAGTTCTTC CASSQSTLHEQFF
TRBJ2-5 NA TRBV5-8 TGTGCCAGCAGCCGTCTCCGCAACTTACAAGAGACCCAGTACTTC CASSRLRNLQETQYF
TRBJ1-5 TRBD1 TRBV4-1 TGCGCCAGCAGCCTCCAGGGGGCGAATCAGCCCCAGCATTTT CASSLQGANQPQHF
TRBJ2-1 TRBD2 TRBV3-1/TRBV3-2 TGTGCCAGCAGGGGGACTAGCGGGTACGGCTCCTACAATGAGCAGTTCTTC CASRGTSGYGSYNEQFF
TRBJ2-7 TRBD1 TRBV7-2 TGTGCCAGCAGCCCCGGGACAGCCGTTTTTTACGAGCAGTACTTC CASSPGTAVFYEQYF